This T cell receptor beta chain is drawn from a study of CD8+ T cells in alopecia areata. Findings and caveats of the study: Scalp specimens additionally yield sequences from normal skin's resident alphabeta T cells. Lesional scalp, notably in alopecia totalis/universalis, had clonality above that of normal scalp.

Regarding this clone: The antigen is undetermined.

Trimming removed 2 bases from V and 2 bases from J; junction bases left unmatched: 4. CDR1 and CDR2 (germline): SGDLS, YYNGEE. The CDR3 spans 15 residues. Reverse transcribed after extraction, RNA yielded cDNA as the sequencing template. Libraries were prepared by immunoSEQ multiplex PCR; TCRdb keeps only in-frame clonotypes and omits some of them. The profile shows a few hundred thousand clones, around 67% of them singletons. This chain joins TRBV9 and TRBJ2-5; 9 positions match TRBD1. Sequenced material: CD4+ T cells sorted from blood, taken at week 0. The sequence was obtained from a human donor with alopecia areata. CDR3 protein: CASSVGTGPQETQYF. In DNA, the CDR3 is TGTGCCAGCAGCGTGGGGACAGGGCCTCAAGAGACCCAGTACTTC.